The 19 T cell receptor beta chains in this list originate from one sample, sequenced in a study of T cells in Graves' hyperthyroidism and ophthalmopathy. Template material for amplifying TCR beta CDR3 regions consisted of RNA transcripts. The study used the HTBI primer set for a first-round RT-PCR of the TCR CDR3. In TCRdb, the multiplex PCR reads were re-called with MiXCR into one record per CDR3 protein. The data contain 360,000 or so distinct CDR3 sequences, about a sixth of them singletons. Specimen: blood. The source of these receptors is a woman aged 40 to 50 with Graves' ophthalmopathy.

This clonotype came up many times. This rearrangement joins TRBV12-3 or TRBV12-4 to TRBJ2-7; D perhaps matches TRBD1 (6 bases). This CDR3 is built from 13 residues. The V and J ends lost 7 bases and 5 bases respectively, with 15 bases between them. In nucleotides, the CDR3 is TGTGCCAGCAACAGGGCCCCGGGGCACGAGCAGTACTTC. It codes for CASNRAPGHEQYF.

This clonotype came up many times. The J gene is TRBJ1-5, the V gene TRBV19, with TRBD1 as a possible D gene (5 bases). V lost 0 bases and J lost 4, with 16 bases in between. The germline CDR1 and CDR2 sequences are LNHDA and SQIVND (reference sequence). The CDR3 is 17 residues long. DNA of the CDR3: TGTGCCAGTAGTATAGATCCCGACAGACCGACAAATCAGCCCCAGCATTTT. Amino acids: CASSIDPDRPTNQPQHF. Combining the CDR3 with reference TRBV19 and TRBJ1-5 gives the whole variable domain DGGITQSPKYLFRKEGQNVTLSCEQNLNHDAMYWYRQDPGQGLRLIYYSQIVNDFQKGDIAEGYSVSREKKESFPLTVTSAQKNPTAFYLCASSIDPDRPTNQPQHFGDGTRLSIL.

The V and J genes are TRBV7-9 and TRBJ1-2; maybe TRBD1 (6 bases). This CDR3 comprises 15 residues. Trimming left V 5 bases short and J 1 base short, with 14 bases between. Germline V lookup: CDR1 SEHNR, CDR2 FQNEAQ (reference sequence). The CDR3 DNA reads as TGTGCCAGCAGCGTAGACTGGACAGTTAACTATGGCTACACCTTC. Its protein is CASSVDWTVNYGYTF.

This chain uses TRBV5-6 with TRBJ2-7; D is perhaps TRBD1 (6 bases). Germline CDR1 is SGHDT and CDR2 is YYEEEE. Trimming took 0 bases from V and 3 from J, leaving 13 bases between them. The CDR3 is 15 residues long. The CDR3 coding sequence is TGTGCCAGCAGCTTGGGACCGGGACACAACTACGAGCAGTACTTC. Residues: CASSLGPGHNYEQYF.

This clonotype was detected a few times. The chain recombines TRBV28 with TRBJ2-7, with D perhaps TRBD1 (5 bases). The J call may be in error: the DNA end matches TRBJ2-1 better. Germline assignment: CDR1 MDHEN and CDR2 SYDVKM. The CDR3 has 17 amino acids. The CDR3 DNA reads as TGTGCCAGCAGCCCGGTTAGAGGTGTGGGGCGCAACTACGAGCAGTTCTTC. Translation: CASSPVRGVGRNYEQFF.

The chain couples TRBV25-1 to TRBJ2-7; a weak D match, TRBD2 (6 bases). The germline gives CDR1 MGHDK, CDR2 SYGVNS. The CDR3 totals 13 residues. V was clipped by 4 bases and J by 5 bases, with 12 bases between them. The CDR3 spells CASSAGSFNEQYF. Written as DNA, the CDR3 is TGTGCCAGCAGTGCCGGGAGCTTCAACGAGCAGTACTTC.

In this sample, this clonotype turned up many times. The V and J genes are TRBV11-1 and TRBJ2-2; 7 bases match TRBD1. The CDR3 totals 16 residues. The germline CDR1 and CDR2 sequences are SGHAT and FQDESV (reference sequence). The trim removed 5 bases at V and 7 bases at J, leaving 13 bases unmatched. The CDR3 DNA reads TGTGCCAGCAGCGAAACCCCGACAGGGAGCGGCGGGGAGCTGTTTTTT. This encodes CASSETPTGSGGELFF.

This clonotype has ten or more counts. The gene calls are TRBV28 and TRBJ2-7; D not certain. CDR1 and CDR2 from the germline V gene are MDHEN and SYDVKM. The CDR3 spans 14 residues. V lost 4 bases to trimming and J lost 0 bases, with 10 bases between them. The CDR3 loop reads CASSSGPYSYEQYF. CDR3 in DNA: TGTGCCAGCAGTTCCGGTCCCTACTCCTACGAGCAGTACTTC.

This clonotype was found many times. This chain links TRBV19 with TRBJ2-5; 8 bases fit TRBD1. After removal of 4 bases from V and 3 bases from J, the junction contained 10 bases not matched to a gene. The CDR3 sequence is 16 residues long. CDR1 LNHDA and CDR2 SQIVND come from the germline V gene (reference sequence). The CDR3 sequence: CASSKGTGFPEETQYF. The CDR3 DNA reads TGTGCCAGTAGTAAAGGGACAGGATTCCCCGAAGAGACCCAGTACTTC.

This clonotype was counted ten times or more. The CDR3 protein is CSPRRGFEQYF. As DNA, the CDR3 is TGCAGTCCCCGTAGGGGGTTCGAGCAGTACTTC. This sequence joins TRBV20-1 and TRBJ2-7, with D maybe TRBD1 (6 bases). Germline CDR1 DFQATT, CDR2 SNEGSKA (reference sequence). Trimming stripped 8 bases from V and 6 bases from J, with 14 bases between. This CDR3 contains 11 residues.

This clonotype was recorded at least ten times. The chain has TRBV6-7 and TRBJ2-5; 12 positions match TRBD2. TRBV6-7 counts as an open reading frame of uncertain function. Germline trimming cut 2 bases from V and 5 bases from J; bases unmatched to any gene: 6. The CDR3 has 16 residues. The CDR3 is CASSYGGLAGLETQYF. The DNA of the CDR3 is TGTGCCAGCAGTTACGGGGGACTAGCGGGTTTGGAGACCCAGTACTTC.

This clonotype was recorded at least ten times. This chain links TRBV19 with TRBJ1-5; D is ambiguous. The length of the CDR3 is 14 residues. Germline assignment: CDR1 LNHDA and CDR2 SQIVND (reference sequence). V lost 11 bases and J 1 base, leaving 15 bases between the germline ends. CDR3 DNA sequence: TGTGCCGGAGCGATGGAGGGAAGCAATCAGCCCCAGCATTTT. Its translation is CAGAMEGSNQPQHF.

This clonotype has at least ten counts. J is TRBJ2-2 and V is TRBV28, with D maybe TRBD2 (5 bases). Trimming shortened V by 2 bases and J by 5 bases, and 6 bases separated the two germline ends. The CDR3 has 13 residues. CDR1 is MDHEN, CDR2 SYDVKM, per germline. The CDR3 loop reads CASSLTRTGELFF. The CDR3 DNA reads TGTGCCAGCAGTTTAACTAGGACCGGGGAGCTGTTTTTT. The complete variable domain, with remaining parts taken from reference TRBV28 and TRBJ2-2, reads DVKVTQSSRYLVKRTGEKVFLECVQDMDHENMFWYRQDPGLGLRLIYFSYDVKMKEKGDIPEGYSVSREKKERFSLILESASTNQTSMYLCASSLTRTGELFFGEGSRLTVL.

This clonotype came up a few times. The chain recombines TRBV11-1 with TRBJ2-4; D could derive from TRBD1 or TRBD2 (5 bases each). CDR3 length: 18 amino acids. In germline, CDR1 is SGHAT, CDR2 FQDESV (reference sequence). Trimming took off 4 bases at V and 0 bases at J, with 19 bases between the two ends. The CDR3 sequence is CASSSSGTGRLAKNIQYF. Written as DNA, the CDR3 is TGTGCCAGCAGCTCCTCCGGGACGGGTAGACTAGCCAAAAACATTCAGTACTTC.

This clonotype was picked up many times. The chain links TRBV11-2 to TRBJ1-5, with D unclear. The ends were cut back, 2 bases at V and 0 bases at J, with 11 bases in the middle. The CDR3 extends over 16 amino acids. In germline, CDR1 is SGHAT, CDR2 FQNNGV. CDR3 sequence: CASSLFQRTSNQPQHF. The CDR3, as DNA: TGTGCCAGCAGCTTATTCCAGCGGACTAGCAATCAGCCCCAGCATTTT.

This clonotype was seen many times. The chain recombines TRBV7-2 with TRBJ2-5; maybe TRBD1 (5 bases). Trimming removed 3 bases from V and 1 base from J, with 12 bases in between. The germline V gene encodes CDR1 SGHTA and CDR2 FQGNSA. This CDR3 spans 15 amino acids. The chain's CDR3 is CASSLAGLSQETQYF. In DNA form, the CDR3 reads TGTGCCAGCAGCTTGGCAGGGCTTTCCCAAGAGACCCAGTACTTC.

Regarding this clonotype: Given a much more abundant clone one base away, this may be a read error. V is TRBV14 and J is TRBJ2-2; tentative D call: TRBD2 (6 bases). The CDR3 covers 14 residues. With 5 bases removed from V and 7 bases from J, the gap between germline ends came to 14 bases. In germline, CDR1 is SGHDN, CDR2 FVKESK. This CDR3 is CASSTIGSGGELFF. CDR3 sequence (DNA): TGTGCCAGCAGCACTATCGGGAGCGGCGGGGAGCTGTTTTTT.

This clonotype was observed at least ten times. The chain combines TRBV29-1 with TRBJ2-2; D unclear. Germline loops: CDR1 SQVTM, CDR2 ANQGSEA. This CDR3 is 13 amino acids long. Trimming shortened V by 3 bases and J by 4 bases, and 9 bases separated the two germline ends. This chain's CDR3 is CSVDDTGTGELFF. CDR3 bases: TGCAGCGTTGATGACACGGGCACCGGGGAGCTGTTTTTT.

This chain joins TRBV7-2 and TRBJ2-5; D may be TRBD1 or TRBD2 (5 bases each). V gave up 3 bases and J gave up 5 bases, with 13 bases separating them. Per germline, CDR1 SGHTA and CDR2 FQGNSA. This CDR3 region has 14 residues. CDR3 bases: TGTGCCAGCAGCTTTACGAGGGGATCGGAGACCCAGTACTTC. It codes for CASSFTRGSETQYF.